Listed here are 16 T cell receptor beta chains from one sample, sequenced in a study of shared clonotypes between healthy human individuals. TCRdb's table, derived via immunoSEQ multiplex PCR, lists solely in-frame clones and lacks some. Among 450,000 to 600,000 clones listed, 79% were seen once. The sample taken for sequencing was PBMCs. The receptors were sampled from a woman aged 40 to 50 in good health. Some clones in this sample may be carry-over from other donors' samples.

CDR3 region: CASGPGQHYGYTF. In DNA form, the CDR3 reads TGTGCCAGCGGCCCGGGACAGCACTATGGCTACACCTTC. This sequence joins TRBV28 and TRBJ1-2; 7 positions agree with TRBD1. The CDR3 is 13 residues long. CDR1 is MDHEN, CDR2 SYDVKM, per germline. J was trimmed by 3 bases and V by 8 bases; bases with no gene match: 6.

This clone occurred once. The J gene is TRBJ2-7, the V gene TRBV5-1; 9 bases line up with TRBD1. CDR3 size: 17 residues. CDR1 and CDR2 (germline): SGHRS, YFSETQ. The V and J ends lost 4 bases and 3 bases, in that order; junction bases with no gene match: 14. CDR3 sequence: CASSPGVGGQGIYEQYF. Here the CDR3 DNA reads TGCGCCAGCAGCCCCGGGGTTGGGGGACAGGGTATCTACGAGCAGTACTTC.

V usage is TRBV11-2 and J usage is TRBJ2-1; 8 bases match TRBD1. Looked up from germline, CDR1 is SGHAT and CDR2 is FQNNGV. The CDR3 loop spans 16 amino acids. V lost 2 bases and J lost 7; bases outside the gene matches: 10. The CDR3 loop is CASSLRFGDRRNEQFF. CDR3 bases: TGTGCCAGCAGCTTAAGGTTTGGGGACAGGAGGAATGAGCAGTTCTTC.

This clone showed up just once. The rearrangement links TRBV10-1 to TRBJ2-7, with TRBD2 matching 10 bases. The germline V gene encodes CDR1 WNHNN and CDR2 SYGVQD (reference sequence). There are 16 residues in the CDR3. J gave up 3 bases and V 4 bases, and 9 bases lay outside the gene matches. For the CDR3, the DNA is TGCGCCAGCAGTGTAACCCTAGCGGGAGAGCGCTACGAGCAGTACTTC. This encodes CASSVTLAGERYEQYF.

Here the CDR3 DNA reads TGTGCCAGCAGCTTATTGTACGGAGGGGAGACCCAGTACTTC. Translating it yields CASSLLYGGETQYF. The J gene is TRBJ2-5, the V gene TRBV7-2, with D tentatively TRBD2 (6 bases). The germline V and J ends were trimmed by 2 bases and 5 bases, with 12 bases remaining between them. The CDR3 runs 14 residues. Germline assignment: CDR1 SGHTA and CDR2 FQGNSA.

V is TRBV7-8 and J is TRBJ2-7, with TRBD2 identical over 11 bases. Germline V gene data show CDR1 as SGHVS and CDR2 as FQNEAQ. V was pared by 6 bases and J by 5 bases, with 15 bases of the junction left unmatched. The CDR3 is 17 amino acids. The CDR3 coding sequence is TGTGCCAGCAGGAATGGGAATGTAGCGGGAGGGCCAAACGAGCAGTACTTC. This sequence encodes CASRNGNVAGGPNEQYF.

The chain links TRBV9 to TRBJ2-5; D is uncertain. Germline V gene data show CDR1 as SGDLS and CDR2 as YYNGEE. This CDR3 spans 13 amino acids. Trimming removed 1 base from V and 5 bases from J, with 9 bases in between. DNA for the CDR3: TGTGCCAGCAGCGTACATCTTGGGGAGACCCAGTACTTC. As protein: CASSVHLGETQYF.

The chain carries TRBV19 and TRBJ2-7; D may correspond to TRBD1 or TRBD2 (5 bases each). This CDR3 is 18 amino acids long. V was trimmed by 5 bases and J by 3 bases, leaving 26 bases between them. CDR1 is LNHDA and CDR2 is SQIVND in the germline V gene (reference sequence). The CDR3 DNA sequence: TGTGCCAGTAGTTTAACCGCCTTCGACCTACTAGGGGTCTACGAGCAGTACTTC. It yields the protein CASSLTAFDLLGVYEQYF.

This chain uses TRBV4-2 with TRBJ1-2; 7 nucleotides agree with TRBD1. In germline, CDR1 is LGHNA, CDR2 YNFKEQ. Trimming took 4 bases from V and 4 from J; bases not matched to a gene: 12. The length of the CDR3 is 16 residues. CDR3 bases: TGTGCCAGCAGCCCTACAGGGGACACTTCTACCTATGGCTACACCTTC. This gives the protein CASSPTGDTSTYGYTF.

This clone occurred a few times. V gene TRBV6-5 combines with J gene TRBJ2-3; D uncertain. In germline, CDR1 is MNHEY, CDR2 SVGAGI. Deletions cut 2 bases from V and 11 bases from J, with 8 bases between. The CDR3 is made up of 11 amino acids. CDR3 region: CASSYGQMQYF. CDR3 coding DNA: TGTGCCAGCAGTTACGGGCAGATGCAGTATTTT.

The chain recombines TRBV4-2 with TRBJ2-3; D remains unclear. The CDR3 consists of 15 residues. Germline V gene sequence: CDR1 LGHNA, CDR2 YNFKEQ. V lost 0 bases to trimming and J lost 5 bases, with 12 bases between them. CDR3 nucleotides: TGTGCCAGCAGCCAAGATTGGCGAGGCGGAGATACGCAGTATTTT. This gives the protein CASSQDWRGGDTQYF.

This clone appeared once. The chain uses TRBV28 and TRBJ2-5; 12 positions agree with TRBD2. J was trimmed by 5 bases and V by 6 bases; bases with no gene match: 10. Germline V gene sequence: CDR1 MDHEN, CDR2 SYDVKM. The CDR3 runs to 16 residues. The CDR3 spells CASSQLRLAGVETQYF. In nucleotides, the CDR3 is TGTGCCAGCAGCCAATTACGACTAGCGGGAGTGGAGACCCAGTACTTC.

This chain uses TRBV7-2 with TRBJ2-7, with D maybe TRBD2 (5 bases). There are 15 residues in the CDR3. Germline CDR1 and CDR2: SGHTA and FQGNSA. Trimming left V 2 bases short and J 0 bases short, with 11 bases between. CDR3: CASSLTSTGSYEQYF. In nucleotides, the CDR3 is TGTGCCAGCAGCTTAACTAGTACGGGCTCCTACGAGCAGTACTTC.

The rearrangement joins TRBV10-3 to TRBJ1-5, with 7 bases that match TRBD1. V dropped 1 base and J dropped 7; count of bases not matched to a gene: 7. The V gene's germline CDR1 is ENHRY and CDR2 SYGVKD. This CDR3 region has 15 residues. Here the CDR3 reads CAISELAGGIQPQHF. CDR3 DNA sequence: TGTGCCATCAGTGAGTTAGCAGGGGGTATCCAGCCCCAGCATTTT.

V is TRBV28 and J is TRBJ2-1; D is unclear. The CDR3 consists of 12 residues. Germline-derived CDR1 and CDR2 are MDHEN and SYDVKM. Trimming removed 5 bases at V and 3 bases at J, with 5 bases between. The CDR3, as DNA: TGTGCCAGCAGTGTTGTCTACAATGAGCAGTTCTTC. This gives the protein CASSVVYNEQFF.

The chain couples TRBV4-1 to TRBJ2-7, with 10 positions matching TRBD1. Germline V gene sequence: CDR1 MGHRA, CDR2 YSYEKL. The CDR3 contains 14 residues. J lost 2 bases, V lost 9 bases, and 7 bases had no gene match. The chain's CDR3 is CASSRDRGTYEQYF. The CDR3, as DNA: TGCGCCAGTTCCCGGGACAGGGGAACCTACGAGCAGTACTTC.